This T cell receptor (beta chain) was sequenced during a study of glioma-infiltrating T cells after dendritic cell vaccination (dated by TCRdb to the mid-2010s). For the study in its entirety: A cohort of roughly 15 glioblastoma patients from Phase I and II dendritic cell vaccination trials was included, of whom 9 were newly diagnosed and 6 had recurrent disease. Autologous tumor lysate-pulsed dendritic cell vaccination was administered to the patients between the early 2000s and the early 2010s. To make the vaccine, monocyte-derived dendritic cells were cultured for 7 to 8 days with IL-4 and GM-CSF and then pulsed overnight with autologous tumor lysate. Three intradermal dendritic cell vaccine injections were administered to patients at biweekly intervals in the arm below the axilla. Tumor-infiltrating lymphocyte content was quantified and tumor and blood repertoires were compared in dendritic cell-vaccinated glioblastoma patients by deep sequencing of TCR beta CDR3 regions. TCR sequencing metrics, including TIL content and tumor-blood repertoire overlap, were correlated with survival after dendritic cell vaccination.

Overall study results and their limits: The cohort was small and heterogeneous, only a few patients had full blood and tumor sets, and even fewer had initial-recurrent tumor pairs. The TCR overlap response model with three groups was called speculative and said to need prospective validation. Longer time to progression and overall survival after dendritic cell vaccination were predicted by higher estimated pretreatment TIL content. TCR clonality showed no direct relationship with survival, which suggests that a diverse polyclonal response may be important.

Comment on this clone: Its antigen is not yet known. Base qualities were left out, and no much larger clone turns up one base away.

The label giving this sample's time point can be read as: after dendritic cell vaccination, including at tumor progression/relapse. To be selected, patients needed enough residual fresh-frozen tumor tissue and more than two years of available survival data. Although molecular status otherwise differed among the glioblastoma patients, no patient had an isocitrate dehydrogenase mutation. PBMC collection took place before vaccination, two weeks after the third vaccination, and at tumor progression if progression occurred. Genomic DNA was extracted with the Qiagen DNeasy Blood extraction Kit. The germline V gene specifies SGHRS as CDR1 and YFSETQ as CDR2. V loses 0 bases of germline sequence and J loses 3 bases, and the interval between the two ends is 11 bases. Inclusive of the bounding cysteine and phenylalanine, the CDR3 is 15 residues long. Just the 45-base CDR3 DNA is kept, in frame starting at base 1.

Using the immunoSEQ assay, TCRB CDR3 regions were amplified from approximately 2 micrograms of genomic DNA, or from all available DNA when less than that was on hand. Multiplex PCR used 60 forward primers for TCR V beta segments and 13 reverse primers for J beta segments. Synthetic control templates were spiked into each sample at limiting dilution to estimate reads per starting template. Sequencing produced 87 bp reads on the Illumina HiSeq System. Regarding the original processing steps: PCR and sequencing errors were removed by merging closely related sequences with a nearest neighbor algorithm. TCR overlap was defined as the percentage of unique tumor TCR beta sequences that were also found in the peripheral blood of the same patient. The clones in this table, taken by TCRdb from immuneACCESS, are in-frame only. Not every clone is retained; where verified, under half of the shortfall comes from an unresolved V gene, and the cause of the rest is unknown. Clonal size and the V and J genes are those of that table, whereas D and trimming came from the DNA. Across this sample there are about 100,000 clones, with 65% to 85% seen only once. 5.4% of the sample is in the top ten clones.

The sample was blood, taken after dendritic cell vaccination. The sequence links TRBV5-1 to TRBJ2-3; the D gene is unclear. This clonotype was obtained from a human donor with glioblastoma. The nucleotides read TGCGCCAGCAGCTTGGAGTGGAGAGGTACAGATACGCAGTATTTT. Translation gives CASSLEWRGTDTQYF.